The 3 T cell receptor beta chains presented below share a single source sample, sequenced in a study of blood T cell repertoires in COVID-19. Only in-frame clones appear in the TCRdb table, and some are missing; sequencing was by immunoSEQ multiplex PCR. The sample yields 130,000 to 150,000 clones, 70% to 85% seen once. The sample was peripheral blood. The receptors derive from a woman of 80 years or more in a cohort sampled during active or convalescent COVID-19.

The chain couples TRBV2 to TRBJ2-1; 8 bases map to TRBD2. CDR1 SNHLY and CDR2 FYNNEI come from the germline V gene. Trimming removed 0 bases from V and 4 bases from J; junction bases left unmatched: 11. The CDR3 is 18 residues long. Here the CDR3 reads CASSEASVAGGLYNEQFF. The CDR3 DNA follows: TGTGCCAGCAGTGAAGCTTCAGTGGCGGGGGGCTTGTACAATGAGCAGTTCTTC.

The CDR3, as DNA: TGCGCCAGCAGCCAAGATAAGCGGGGGGTTAACGAGCAGTACTTC. This translates into CASSQDKRGVNEQYF. This chain uses TRBV4-1 with TRBJ2-7, with TRBD2 identical over 9 bases. The CDR3 has 15 amino acids. With V trimmed by 0 bases and J by 5 bases, 5 bases remained unmatched. Germline-derived CDR1 and CDR2 are MGHRA and YSYEKL.

The rearrangement uses TRBV4-1 and TRBJ2-7, with TRBD2 matching over 10 bases. The CDR3 is 14 amino acids. V was clipped by 4 bases and J by 6 bases; unmatched bases: 6. Germline V lookup: CDR1 MGHRA, CDR2 YSYEKL. The CDR3 protein is CASSRASGGSEQYF. CDR3 bases: TGCGCCAGCAGCCGCGCTAGCGGGGGTTCCGAGCAGTACTTC.